The present T cell receptor (beta chain) was sequenced within a study of shared clonotypes between healthy human individuals. For the study at large: The plates for each donor numbered three CD4 naive, three CD4 memory, two CD8 naive and one CD8 memory.

Whole-study findings and limits: Generation probability values for non-shared clonotypes were lower than those for clonotypes shared by all four donors. Rarefaction gave evidence that sorted-subset sequencing remained incomplete despite large depth.

Concerning this clone: Its antigen is still unknown.

Using immunoSEQ multiplex PCR, the repertoire was profiled, and TCRdb retains in-frame clones only, with some absent. The table shows about 710,000 clones, with roughly 72% occurring only once. V lost 1 base and J lost 8, with 16 bases in between. This CDR3 is 15 amino acids long. Germline values: CDR1 SGHRS, CDR2 YFSETQ. Donors comprised only Caucasian adults living in Nashville, Tennessee. This rearrangement joins TRBV5-1 to TRBJ2-1; TRBD2 might be the D (5 bases). The sequencing sample was made of memory CD4+ T cells sorted from blood. Regarding subset: CD45RA-negative fraction. The sequence was collected from a woman aged 30 to 39 in good health. The CDR3 sequence: CASSLRGSEVYEQFF. The CDR3 nucleotides read TGCGCCAGCAGCTTGCGTGGGAGTGAGGTCTATGAGCAGTTCTTC. Looking up the rest from reference TRBV5-1 and TRBJ2-1 gives the full variable domain: KAGVTQTPRYLIKTRGQQVTLSCSPISGHRSVSWYQQTPGQGLQFLFEYFSETQRNKGNFPGRFSGRQFSNSRSEMNVSTLELGDSALYLCASSLRGSEVYEQFFGPGTRLTVL.